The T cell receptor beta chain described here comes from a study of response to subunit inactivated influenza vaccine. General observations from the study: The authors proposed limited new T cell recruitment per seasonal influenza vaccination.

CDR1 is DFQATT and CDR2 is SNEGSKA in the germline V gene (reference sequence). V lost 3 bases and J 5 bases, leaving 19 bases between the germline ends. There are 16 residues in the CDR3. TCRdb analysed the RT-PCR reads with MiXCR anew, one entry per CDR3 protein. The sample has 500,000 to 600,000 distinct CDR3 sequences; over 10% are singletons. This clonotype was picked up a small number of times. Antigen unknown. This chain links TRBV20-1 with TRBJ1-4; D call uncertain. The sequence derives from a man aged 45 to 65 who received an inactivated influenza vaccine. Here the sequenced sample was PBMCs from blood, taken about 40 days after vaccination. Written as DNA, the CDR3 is TGCAGTGCTAGCTCCCCTCCGTGGGTCAAGAATGAAAAACTGTTTTTT. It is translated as CSASSPPWVKNEKLFF.